This T cell receptor (beta chain) was found in a study of blood T cell repertoires in COVID-19. The ends were cut back, 7 bases at V and 0 bases at J, with 12 bases in the middle. Per germline, CDR1 MNHEY and CDR2 SVGAGI. CDR3 length equals 14 residues. The data were produced by immunoSEQ multiplex PCR, yet TCRdb's version contains in-frame clones alone and is incomplete. The sample consists of about 120,000 clones, more than 80% of them appearing once. The sequence was collected from an older woman with COVID-19, enrolled during active disease. Sequencing was done on a sample of peripheral blood. This sequence joins TRBV6-5 and TRBJ1-1; unclear D gene. CDR3 bases: TGTGCCAGCACCTTGGCCCTTATGAACACTGAAGCTTTCTTT. Protein product: CASTLALMNTEAFF.